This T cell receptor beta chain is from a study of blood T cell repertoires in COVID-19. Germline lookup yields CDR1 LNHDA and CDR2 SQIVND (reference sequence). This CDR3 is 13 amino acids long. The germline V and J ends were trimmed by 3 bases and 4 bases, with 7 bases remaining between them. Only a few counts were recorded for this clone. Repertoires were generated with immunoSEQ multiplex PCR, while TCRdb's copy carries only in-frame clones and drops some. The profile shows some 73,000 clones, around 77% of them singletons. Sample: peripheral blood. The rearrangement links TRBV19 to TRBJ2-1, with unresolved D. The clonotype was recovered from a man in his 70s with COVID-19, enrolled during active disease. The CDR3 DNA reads TGTGCCAGTAGTATGAGTCATTACAATGAGCAGTTCTTC. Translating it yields CASSMSHYNEQFF.